Shown below are 23 T cell receptor beta chains from a single sample sequenced in a study of CD8+ T cells in alopecia areata. Reverse transcribed after extraction, RNA yielded cDNA as the sequencing template. TCRdb's table, derived via immunoSEQ multiplex PCR, lists solely in-frame clones and lacks some. The repertoire consists of 100,000 to 140,000 clones, with about four fifths occurring once and the leading ten covering over 20%. As for treatment: oral pan-JAK inhibitor, 5-10 mg twice daily. The starting material was CD8+ T cells sorted from blood, obtained at week 24, from a patient treated with tofacitinib. These receptors all stem from a human donor with alopecia areata.

J is TRBJ1-2 and V is TRBV15; TRBD1 agrees at 8 bases. The CDR3 contains 13 residues. The V and J ends lost 3 bases and 8 bases, in that order; junction bases with no gene match: 5. Germline CDR1 reads LNHNV; CDR2 reads YYDKDF (reference sequence). The CDR3 DNA sequence: TGTGCCACCAGCAGCGGGACAGGTCGGGGCTACACCTTC. It is translated as CATSSGTGRGYTF.

The table lists this clone with a few counts. This chain uses TRBV4-1 with TRBJ2-5; D may be TRBD2 (5 bases). The CDR3 totals 13 residues. V dropped 6 bases and J dropped 2 bases, with 10 bases sitting between them. The V gene's germline CDR1 is MGHRA and CDR2 YSYEKL. In DNA form, the CDR3 reads TGCGCCAGCAGACAGCCGGGGCAAGAGACCCAGTACTTC. It translates to CASRQPGQETQYF.

This sequence joins TRBV2 and TRBJ1-1; no reliable D call. From germline, CDR1 is SNHLY and CDR2 FYNNEI. Trimming removed 7 bases from V and 0 bases from J, with 12 bases in between. This CDR3 comprises 14 residues. CDR3 coding DNA: TGTGCCAGCAAACTACGAGGGTTGAACACTGAAGCTTTCTTT. Protein product: CASKLRGLNTEAFF.

The genes are TRBV27 and TRBJ2-3, with a possible D match to TRBD1 (6 bases). The CDR3 consists of 16 residues. CDR1 is MNHEY and CDR2 is SMNVEV in the germline V gene (reference sequence). Trimming cost V 1 base and J 6 bases, with 17 bases left between them. CDR3 amino acids: CASSLWNGAGVDTQYF. CDR3 coding DNA: TGTGCCAGCAGTTTATGGAATGGGGCAGGGGTGGATACGCAGTATTTT.

The rearrangement joins TRBV7-8 to TRBJ1-2; D is uncertain. V was pared by 0 bases and J by 0 bases, with 5 bases between. This CDR3 region has 14 residues. Germline V gene lookup returns CDR1 SGHVS and CDR2 FQNEAQ. CDR3 sequence: CASSLAASNYGYTF. The CDR3 DNA reads as TGTGCCAGCAGCTTAGCCGCCTCTAACTATGGCTACACCTTC.

The chain links TRBV4-1 to TRBJ2-7; 8 positions agree with TRBD2. Trimming removed 1 base from V and 2 bases from J; junction bases left unmatched: 4. This CDR3 is built from 15 residues. Germline loops: CDR1 MGHRA, CDR2 YSYEKL. CDR3 nucleotides: TGCGCCAGCAGCCAAGTTATTAGCGGGGCCTACGAGCAGTACTTC. This gives the protein CASSQVISGAYEQYF.

The rearrangement uses TRBV4-1 and TRBJ2-2; D may correspond to TRBD1 or TRBD2 (5 bases each). The CDR3 runs to 17 residues. With 0 bases removed from V and 6 bases from J, the gap between germline ends came to 17 bases. Germline CDR1 and CDR2: MGHRA and YSYEKL. The CDR3 loop reads CASSQDQGELDSGELFF. The CDR3 coding sequence is TGCGCCAGCAGCCAAGATCAAGGGGAGTTGGACTCCGGGGAGCTGTTTTTT.

The V gene is TRBV7-6, the J gene TRBJ2-7; no reliable D call. Germline V lookup: CDR1 SGHVS, CDR2 FNYEAQ. The CDR3 extends over 14 amino acids. V was pared by 5 bases and J by 1 base, with 12 bases between. The CDR3 DNA follows: TGTGCCAGCAGCCCCGGAGCACAGTCCTACGAGCAGTACTTC. Amino acids: CASSPGAQSYEQYF.

This chain joins TRBV11-2 and TRBJ2-7, with D tentatively TRBD1 or TRBD2 (7 bases each). V shed 4 bases and J shed 2 bases, with 18 bases lying between them. Germline V gene data show CDR1 as SGHAT and CDR2 as FQNNGV. CDR3 size: 16 residues. The CDR3 sequence: CASSSGGGTTTYEQYF. The CDR3 DNA reads TGTGCCAGCAGCTCAGGGGGGGGCACCACAACCTACGAGCAGTACTTC.

V usage is TRBV7-2 and J usage is TRBJ2-2, with D perhaps matching TRBD1 or TRBD2 (5 bases each). V was trimmed by 8 bases and J by 6 bases, leaving 10 bases between them. Germline CDR1 and CDR2: SGHTA and FQGNSA. The CDR3 spans 12 residues. CDR3 DNA: TGTGCCAGCTTTCTGGGGGCCGGGGAGCTGTTTTTT. It encodes CASFLGAGELFF.

The J gene is TRBJ2-2, the V gene TRBV6-6; maybe TRBD1 (5 bases). V was shortened by 4 bases and J by 6 bases, with 15 bases between the two germline ends. Germline V lookup: CDR1 MNHNY, CDR2 SVGAGI (reference sequence). This CDR3 is 15 amino acids long. The CDR3 nucleotides are TGTGCCAGCAGTTTTTTCCTAGACAGTTCCGGGGAGCTGTTTTTT. The encoded protein is CASSFFLDSSGELFF.

The chain carries TRBV29-1 and TRBJ1-1; D is undetermined. The V gene lost 7 bases and the J gene lost 5 bases, with 8 bases spanning the gap. Germline V gives CDR1 SQVTM, CDR2 ANQGSEA. This CDR3 is 10 amino acids long. This chain's CDR3 is CSAFGTEAFF. The CDR3 DNA reads as TGCAGCGCCTTCGGAACTGAAGCTTTCTTT.

V usage is TRBV27 and J usage is TRBJ2-7; a weak D match, TRBD1 (5 bases). There are 15 residues in the CDR3. V lost 2 bases to trimming and J lost 2 bases, with 13 bases between them. Germline CDR1 reads MNHEY; CDR2 reads SMNVEV (reference sequence). Here the CDR3 DNA reads TGTGCCAGCAGTTTAGACTTCAGGGCGACCTACGAGCAGTACTTC. Translating gives CASSLDFRATYEQYF.

Remarks on this clone: Mismatch with germline at one junction end may stem from a read error. The chain has TRBV7-7 and TRBJ2-1; D is possibly TRBD1 (5 bases). Germline V gene sequence: CDR1 SSHAT, CDR2 FNYEAQ (reference sequence). The CDR3 is made up of 15 amino acids. CDR3 in amino acids: CASSLGQGDTNEQFF. CDR3 nucleotide sequence: TGTGCTAGCAGCTTAGGGCAGGGCGATACCAATGAGCAGTTCTTC.

V and J are TRBV4-1 and TRBJ1-1; D gene uncertain. The CDR3 loop spans 16 amino acids. Germline CDR1 MGHRA, CDR2 YSYEKL. The V and J ends lost 1 base and 4 bases respectively, with 16 bases between them. The CDR3 is CASSQGTYEAGTEAFF. CDR3 sequence (DNA): TGCGCCAGCAGCCAAGGAACATACGAGGCGGGCACTGAAGCTTTCTTT.

The chain combines TRBV12-5 with TRBJ2-5; perhaps D is TRBD1 or TRBD2 (5 bases each). In germline, CDR1 is LGHNT, CDR2 FRNRAP. CDR3 length equals 16 residues. V was cut by 4 bases and J by 4 bases, with 19 bases left in between. As DNA, the CDR3 is TGTGCTAGTGGTTCTTCCTTTTTGGGGGACGGAGAGACCCAGTACTTC. Translated, it gives CASGSSFLGDGETQYF.

The chain combines TRBV27 with TRBJ2-7, with TRBD1 identical over 10 bases. Germline values: CDR1 MNHEY, CDR2 SMNVEV (reference sequence). Unmatched junction bases numbered 9, after V lost 5 bases and J lost 2 bases. This CDR3 has 16 residues. The CDR3 spells CASSTRQGALAYEQYF. Written as DNA, the CDR3 is TGTGCCAGCAGTACCAGACAGGGGGCCTTAGCCTACGAGCAGTACTTC.

CDR3 nucleotide sequence: TGTGCCAGCAGCTTTGATAGCACAGATACGCAGTATTTT. This encodes CASSFDSTDTQYF. The J gene is TRBJ2-3, the V gene TRBV7-2; no clear D gene. The CDR3 is 13 amino acids. V lost 3 bases and J lost 0, with 4 bases in between. Germline CDR1 and CDR2: SGHTA and FQGNSA.

The chain uses TRBV7-9 and TRBJ2-3; TRBD2 is a possible D gene (5 bases). CDR1 SEHNR and CDR2 FQNEAQ come from the germline V gene (reference sequence). The CDR3 spans 16 residues. With 8 bases removed from V and 2 bases from J, the gap between germline ends came to 20 bases. The CDR3 loop is CASSTYRGPYTDTQYF. The DNA for the CDR3 is TGTGCCAGCTCAACCTACCGGGGTCCTTACACAGATACGCAGTATTTT. The whole variable domain, remainder taken from reference TRBV7-9 and TRBJ2-3, is DTGVSQNPRHKITKRGQNVTFRCDPISEHNRLYWYRQTLGQGPEFLTYFQNEAQLEKSRLLSDRFSAERPKGSFSTLEIQRTEQGDSAMYLCASSTYRGPYTDTQYFGPGTRLTVL.

This clone appeared a single time. The CDR3: CASEADTQYF. CDR3 nucleotides: TGTGCCTCTGAGGCAGATACGCAGTATTTT. This chain joins TRBV5-8 and TRBJ2-3; D is undetermined. The CDR3 totals 10 residues. V was pared by 10 bases and J by 4 bases, with 7 bases between. Germline V gene sequence: CDR1 SGHTS, CDR2 YDEGEE. The full variable domain, completed using reference TRBV5-8 and TRBJ2-3, is EAGVTQSPTHLIKTRGQQATLRCSPISGHTSVYWYQQALGLGLQFLLWYDEGEERNRGNFPPRFSGRQFPNYSSELNVNALELEDSALYLCASEADTQYFGPGTRLTVL.

This chain uses TRBV7-2 with TRBJ2-1; D is undetermined. The CDR3 length is 15 residues. With 5 bases removed from V and 6 bases from J, the gap between germline ends came to 17 bases. Germline CDR1 reads SGHTA; CDR2 reads FQGNSA. The CDR3 protein is CASSQESLVINEQFF. In DNA form, the CDR3 reads TGTGCCAGCAGCCAGGAGAGTCTAGTGATCAATGAGCAGTTCTTC.

V gene TRBV7-3 combines with J gene TRBJ2-3; 9 bases fit TRBD2. The CDR3 has 16 amino acids. Germline V gives CDR1 SGHTA, CDR2 FQGTGA. The V segment lost 5 bases and the J segment 4 bases; nucleotides outside the gene matches: 10. Here the CDR3 DNA reads TGTGCCAGCAGCACCGTGCGGGGGGGCGGCGCAGATACGCAGTATTTT. It encodes CASSTVRGGGADTQYF.

This clone was seen only a few times. The rearrangement uses TRBV25-1 and TRBJ2-5; 8 bases are shared with TRBD1. The CDR3 contains 14 residues. V shed 2 bases and J 1 base; nucleotides not matched to a gene: 0. Germline CDR1 reads MGHDK; CDR2 reads SYGVNS. In DNA, the CDR3 is TGTGCCAGCAGTGAAGGACAGGGCCAAGAGACCCAGTACTTC. It translates to CASSEGQGQETQYF.